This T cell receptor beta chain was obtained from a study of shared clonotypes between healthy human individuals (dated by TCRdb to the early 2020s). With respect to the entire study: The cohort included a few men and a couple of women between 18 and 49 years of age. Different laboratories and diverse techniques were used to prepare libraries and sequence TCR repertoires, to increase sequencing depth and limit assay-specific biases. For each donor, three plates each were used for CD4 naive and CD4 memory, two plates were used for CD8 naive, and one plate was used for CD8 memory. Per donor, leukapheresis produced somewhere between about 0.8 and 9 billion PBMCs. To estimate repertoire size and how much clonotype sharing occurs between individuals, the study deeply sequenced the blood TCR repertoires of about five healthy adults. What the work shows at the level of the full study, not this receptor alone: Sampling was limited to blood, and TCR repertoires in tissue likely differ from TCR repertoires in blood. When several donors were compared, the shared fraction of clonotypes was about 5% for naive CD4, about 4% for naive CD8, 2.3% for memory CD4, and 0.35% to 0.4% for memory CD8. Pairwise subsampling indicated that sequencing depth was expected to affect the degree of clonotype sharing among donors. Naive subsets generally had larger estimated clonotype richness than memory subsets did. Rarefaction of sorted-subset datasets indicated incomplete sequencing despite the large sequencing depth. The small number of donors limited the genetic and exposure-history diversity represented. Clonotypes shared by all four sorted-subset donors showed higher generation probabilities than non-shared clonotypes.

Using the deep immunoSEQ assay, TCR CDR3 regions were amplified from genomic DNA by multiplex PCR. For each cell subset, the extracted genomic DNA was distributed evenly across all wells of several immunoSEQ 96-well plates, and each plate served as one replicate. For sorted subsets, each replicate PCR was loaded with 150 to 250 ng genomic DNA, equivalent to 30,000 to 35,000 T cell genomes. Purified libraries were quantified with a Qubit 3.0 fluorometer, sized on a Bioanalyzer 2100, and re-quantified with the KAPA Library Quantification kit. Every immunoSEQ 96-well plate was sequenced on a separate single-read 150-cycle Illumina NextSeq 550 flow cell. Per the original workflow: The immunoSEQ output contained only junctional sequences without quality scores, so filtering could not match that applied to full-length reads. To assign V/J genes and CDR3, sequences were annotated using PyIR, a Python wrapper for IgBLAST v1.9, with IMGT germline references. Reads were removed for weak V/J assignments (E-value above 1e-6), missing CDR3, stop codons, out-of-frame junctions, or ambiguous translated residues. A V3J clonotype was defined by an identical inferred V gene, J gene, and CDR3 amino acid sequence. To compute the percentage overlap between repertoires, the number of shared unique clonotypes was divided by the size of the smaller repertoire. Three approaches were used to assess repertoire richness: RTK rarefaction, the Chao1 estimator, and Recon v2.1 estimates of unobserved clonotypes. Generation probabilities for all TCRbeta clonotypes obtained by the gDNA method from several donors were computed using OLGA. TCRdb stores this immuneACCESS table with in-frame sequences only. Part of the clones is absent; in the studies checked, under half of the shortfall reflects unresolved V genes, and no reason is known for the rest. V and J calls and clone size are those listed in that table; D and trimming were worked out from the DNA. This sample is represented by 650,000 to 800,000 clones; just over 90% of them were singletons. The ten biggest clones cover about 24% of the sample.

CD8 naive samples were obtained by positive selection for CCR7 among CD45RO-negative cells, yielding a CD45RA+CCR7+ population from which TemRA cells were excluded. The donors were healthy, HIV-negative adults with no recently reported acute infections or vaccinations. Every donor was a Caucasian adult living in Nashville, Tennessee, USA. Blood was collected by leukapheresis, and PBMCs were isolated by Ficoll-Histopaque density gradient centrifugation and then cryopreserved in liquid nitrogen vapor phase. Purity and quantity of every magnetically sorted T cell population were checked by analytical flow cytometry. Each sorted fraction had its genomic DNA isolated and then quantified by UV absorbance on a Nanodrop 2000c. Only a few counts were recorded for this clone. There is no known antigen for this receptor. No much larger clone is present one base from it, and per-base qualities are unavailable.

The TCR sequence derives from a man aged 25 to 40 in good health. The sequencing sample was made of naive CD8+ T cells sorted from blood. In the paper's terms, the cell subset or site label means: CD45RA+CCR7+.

The DNA is as follows: TGTGCCAGCAGTTTCCGACAGGCAGGCTATGGCTACACCTTC. It translates to CASSFRQAGYGYTF. The sequence joins TRBV27 to TRBJ1-2; tentative D gene TRBD1, with 6 bases matching. Inclusive of the bounding cysteine and phenylalanine, the CDR3 is 14 residues long. Just the 42-base CDR3 DNA is kept, in frame starting at base 1. The V and J ends are trimmed by 3 bases and 4 bases, leaving 12 bases between them. CDR1 and CDR2 were assigned from the germline V gene (reference sequence) as MNHEY and SMNVEV.